A single sample gave rise to the 17 T cell receptor beta chains below, sequenced in a study of brain T cells in children with intractable seizures. Profiling relied on immunoSEQ multiplex PCR, and the TCRdb table lists in-frame clones only, not all of them. The sample carries around 41,000 clones, 90% recorded once. Sequencing used peripheral blood, obtained at surgery. All receptors derive from a girl aged 2-10 years with tuberous sclerosis and intractable seizures.

The rearrangement joins TRBV11-2 to TRBJ1-2; 8 bases align to TRBD1. CDR1 is SGHAT and CDR2 is FQNNGV in the germline V gene. J lost 4 bases, V lost 5 bases, and 6 bases had no gene match. The CDR3 runs to 14 residues. Written as DNA, the CDR3 is TGTGCCAGCAGCATACAGGGGGAGAGCTATGGCTACACCTTC. Translated, it gives CASSIQGESYGYTF.

The chain employs TRBV19 and TRBJ1-3; maybe TRBD1 (5 bases). Germline CDR1 is LNHDA and CDR2 is SQIVND (reference sequence). Between the trimmed V and J ends, which lost 3 bases and 0 bases, there was a span of 9 bases. The CDR3 has 15 amino acids. The CDR3: CASSMGPTSGNTIYF. The DNA of the CDR3 is TGTGCCAGTAGTATGGGACCGACCTCTGGAAACACCATATATTTT.

The chain links TRBV24-1 to TRBJ2-1, with D tentatively TRBD2 (6 bases). In germline, CDR1 is KGHDR, CDR2 SFDVKD. V was clipped by 8 bases and J by 7 bases, with 14 bases between them. This CDR3 has 13 amino acids. The CDR3 DNA reads as TGTGCCACCAATCATGGGGGGTGGAATGAGCAGTTCTTC. It specifies CATNHGGWNEQFF.

The chain has TRBV19 and TRBJ2-2; possibly TRBD1 or TRBD2 for D (5 bases each). The germline gives CDR1 LNHDA, CDR2 SQIVND (reference sequence). V was shortened by 3 bases and J by 5 bases, with 10 bases between the two germline ends. The CDR3 is 14 residues long. CDR3 nucleotides: TGTGCCAGTAGTATTGAGGGGCGGACCGGGGAGCTGTTTTTT. Translation: CASSIEGRTGELFF.

A single count supports this clone. The rearrangement joins TRBV9 to TRBJ1-2, with 7 bases matching TRBD1. The CDR3 extends over 15 amino acids. The V segment lost 0 bases and the J segment 1 base; nucleotides outside the gene matches: 3. CDR1 is SGDLS and CDR2 is YYNGEE in the germline V gene. CDR3 sequence reads: CASSVVQGGNYGYTF. Written as DNA, the CDR3 is TGTGCCAGCAGCGTAGTCCAGGGGGGTAACTATGGCTACACCTTC.

This sequence joins TRBV7-3 and TRBJ2-1, with 11 nucleotides matching TRBD2. With V trimmed by 0 bases and J by 2 bases, 3 bases remained unmatched. CDR1 and CDR2 (germline): SGHTA, FQGTGA. The length of the CDR3 is 17 residues. This CDR3 is CASSLTGSGGAYNEQFF. In DNA form, the CDR3 reads TGTGCCAGCAGCTTAACTGGTAGCGGGGGGGCCTACAATGAGCAGTTCTTC.

In this sample, this clone turned up once. This sequence joins TRBV15 and TRBJ2-5, with 8 nucleotides matching TRBD1. From germline, CDR1 is LNHNV and CDR2 YYDKDF (reference sequence). V trimming: 2 bases; J trimming: 1 base; junction bases outside the gene matches: 6. This CDR3 has 16 amino acids. CDR3 coding DNA: TGTGCCACCAGCAGATTTGGGACAGGCGTCCAAGAGACCCAGTACTTC. Encoded protein: CATSRFGTGVQETQYF. Using reference TRBV15 and TRBJ2-5 for the parts outside the CDR3, the full variable domain is DAMVIQNPRYQVTQFGKPVTLSCSQTLNHNVMYWYQQKSSQAPKLLFHYYDKDFNNEADTPDNFQSRRPNTSFCFLDIRSPGLGDTAMYLCATSRFGTGVQETQYFGPGTRLLVL.

This chain uses TRBV5-1 with TRBJ2-6; TRBD2 matches 9 bases. With V trimmed by 0 bases and J by 1 base, 8 bases remained unmatched. CDR3 length: 19 residues. Per germline, CDR1 SGHRS and CDR2 YFSETQ. The CDR3 reads CASSLGPSGAGSGANVLTF. Here the CDR3 DNA reads TGCGCCAGCAGCTTGGGTCCTAGCGGGGCGGGATCTGGGGCCAACGTCCTGACTTTC.

This chain joins TRBV15 and TRBJ1-5; D perhaps matches TRBD1 (6 bases). The CDR3 runs 14 residues. Germline loops: CDR1 LNHNV, CDR2 YYDKDF (reference sequence). Trimming removed 7 bases from V and 2 bases from J, with 12 bases in between. The CDR3 DNA reads TGTGCCACCACTCAGGGGCCAGGCAATCAGCCCCAGCATTTT. It translates to CATTQGPGNQPQHF.

This clone has only one observation. This CDR3 is CASSVSGTGEETQYF. The CDR3 DNA follows: TGTGCCAGCAGCGTCTCCGGGACAGGAGAAGAGACCCAGTACTTC. The chain couples TRBV9 to TRBJ2-5; 8 nucleotides line up with TRBD1. With V trimmed by 2 bases and J by 3 bases, 6 bases remained unmatched. The CDR3 contains 15 residues. Germline CDR1 SGDLS, CDR2 YYNGEE.

V usage is TRBV9 and J usage is TRBJ1-2; D remains ambiguous. The CDR3 length is 11 residues. Per germline, CDR1 SGDLS and CDR2 YYNGEE. Trimming took 3 bases from V and 5 from J, leaving 5 bases between them. The CDR3 sequence: CASSGLYGYTF. The CDR3 DNA follows: TGTGCCAGCAGCGGATTATATGGCTACACCTTC. The whole variable domain, filled in from reference TRBV9 and TRBJ1-2, reads DSGVTQTPKHLITATGQRVTLRCSPRSGDLSVYWYQQSLDQGLQFLIQYYNGEERAKGNILERFSAQQFPDLHSELNLSSLELGDSALYFCASSGLYGYTFGSGTRLTVV.

The CDR3 loop is CASSRPTGATYGYTF. CDR3 nucleotide sequence: TGTGCCAGCAGCAGACCGACAGGGGCGACCTATGGCTACACCTTC. The rearrangement uses TRBV28 and TRBJ1-2, with TRBD1 matching 8 bases. CDR3 length: 15 residues. With 6 bases clipped from V and 4 bases from J, the junction kept 10 bases outside the gene matches. Germline-derived CDR1 and CDR2 are MDHEN and SYDVKM.

The rearrangement uses TRBV4-2 and TRBJ2-5; 12 nucleotides agree with TRBD2. The CDR3 is made up of 17 amino acids. Germline CDR1 reads LGHNA; CDR2 reads YNFKEQ. The ends lost 3 bases at V and 5 bases at J; junction bases unmatched: 10. As DNA, the CDR3 is TGTGCCAGCAGCCAGGATCAGGGACTAGCGGGCGTGGAGACCCAGTACTTC. Its protein product is CASSQDQGLAGVETQYF.

The chain couples TRBV5-1 to TRBJ1-2; 7 bases agree with TRBD1. Germline V gives CDR1 SGHRS, CDR2 YFSETQ. This CDR3 contains 15 residues. V lost 4 bases to trimming and J lost 8 bases; unmatched junction nucleotides: 14. The CDR3 here is CASSGGTDQLGGYTF. The CDR3 DNA reads TGCGCCAGCAGCGGAGGGACAGACCAACTAGGGGGCTACACCTTC.

In DNA form, the CDR3 reads TGTGCCAGCAGCTCGGGACATAGAGCTAATGAAAAACTGTTTTTT. Its translation is CASSSGHRANEKLFF. This sequence joins TRBV7-9 and TRBJ1-4; perhaps TRBD1 as D (6 bases). The germline V gene encodes CDR1 SEHNR and CDR2 FQNEAQ (reference sequence). The CDR3 is made up of 15 amino acids. The V gene lost 4 bases and the J gene lost 3 bases, with 12 bases spanning the gap.

J is TRBJ2-1 and V is TRBV4-1, with D uncertain. Trimming cost V 4 bases and J 5 bases, with 15 bases left between them. The CDR3 spans 15 residues. Germline V CDR1 and CDR2: MGHRA, YSYEKL. This chain's CDR3 is CASSPNPVRDNEQFF. CDR3 nucleotides: TGCGCCAGCAGCCCCAACCCGGTCCGGGACAATGAGCAGTTCTTC.

This clone was seen only once. The V gene is TRBV5-1, the J gene TRBJ2-5; no definite D call. CDR1 and CDR2 from the germline V gene are SGHRS and YFSETQ. V gave up 0 bases and J gave up 2 bases, with 11 bases separating them. CDR3 size: 15 residues. Written as DNA, the CDR3 is TGCGCCAGCAGCTTGGCCCCTAGGAGTCAAGAGACCCAGTACTTC. Its translation is CASSLAPRSQETQYF.